This T cell receptor (beta chain) emerged from a study of blood T cell repertoires in COVID-19. Study overall: Sites across the United States, Italy and Spain contributed samples from acute and convalescent COVID-19. The cDNA or gDNA used as material had been derived from T cells, B-cell-depleted T cells, or PBMCs.

This clone was seen a handful of times. Clones were sequenced by immunoSEQ multiplex PCR, and TCRdb holds only the in-frame ones, with some missing. The top ten clones hold 15% to 20% of a sample with tens of thousands of clones, about 79% of them seen once. The V gene's germline CDR1 is PRHDT and CDR2 FYEKMQ (reference sequence). The junction had 9 bases not matched to a gene; V was cut back by 8 bases and J by 0 bases. CDR3 size: 16 residues. This TCR was sampled from a human donor in a cohort sampled during active COVID-19. Material for sequencing was peripheral blood. The chain carries TRBV13 and TRBJ2-3; 9 positions agree with TRBD2. CDR3 region: CASGLARGYSTDTQYF. The CDR3 coding sequence is TGTGCCAGCGGACTAGCGCGGGGTTATAGCACAGATACGCAGTATTTT.